This TCR beta chain comes out of a study of CXCR3-negative and CXCR3-positive naive CD8 T cells. Study overall: Cumulative TRB read yield was some 140 million, averaging about 1.5 +/- 0.3 million per library.

General study points: Unlike memory cells, which differed, naive CXCR3-negative and CXCR3-positive cells had similar TRBV-TRBJ usage.

TRB cDNA libraries were made by UMI-labeled 5' RACE. For each CDR3 protein, TCRdb gives one entry from its re-call of the 5' RACE reads, without DNA. Here the sample table reports some 22,000 distinct CDR3 sequences. Notes on this clonotype: Antigen unknown.

The CDR3 is 14 residues long. Germline assignment: CDR1 SGDLS and CDR2 YYNGEE. Specimen: memory CD8+ T cells from blood. The chain couples TRBV9 to TRBJ2-7. This clonotype was obtained from a human donor in good health. Some clones in this sample may be carry-over from other donors' samples. The CDR3: CASSGSGTLYEQYF.